The 8 T cell receptor beta chains below all came from one sample that was sequenced in a study of identical twins. TCRdb reprocessed the 5' RACE reads via MiXCR and lists one record per CDR3 protein. This sample yields 550,000 to 700,000 distinct CDR3 sequences, of which 21% are seen a single time; over 4% belongs to the top ten. This sample was shared with a second study, whose subject was T cells expressing NK-cell markers.

Input material: PBMCs. These receptors were obtained from a woman under 30 in good health.

This clonotype was seen only a few times. This chain uses TRBV12-3 or TRBV12-4 with TRBJ1-1, with D unclear. The V gene lost 6 bases and the J gene lost 5 bases, with 19 bases spanning the gap. CDR3 length equals 15 residues. The CDR3 DNA reads TGTGCCAGCAGCCTAGGTCCGGTAGCTCAGACTGAAGCTTTCTTT. This encodes CASSLGPVAQTEAFF.

The genes are TRBV5-1 and TRBJ2-1; D not resolved. This CDR3 has 14 amino acids. Trimming cost V 0 bases and J 6 bases, with 10 bases left between them. CDR1 SGHRS and CDR2 YFSETQ come from the germline V gene. The CDR3 spells CASSLDPLPNEQFF. The CDR3 DNA follows: TGCGCCAGCAGCTTGGATCCACTCCCCAATGAGCAGTTCTTC.

This chain links TRBV27 with TRBJ2-7, with D unclear. The V end was cut by 5 bases, the J end by 3 bases, with 14 bases between. CDR3 length: 14 residues. The germline CDR1 and CDR2 sequences are MNHEY and SMNVEV (reference sequence). CDR3 in amino acids: CASSDARVYYEQYF. The CDR3 DNA follows: TGTGCCAGCAGTGACGCCAGAGTCTACTACGAGCAGTACTTC.

This clonotype was seen a handful of times. The CDR3 loop is CASSFEGGYGYTF. As DNA, the CDR3 is TGCGCCAGCAGCTTCGAGGGCGGCTATGGCTACACCTTC. The gene calls are TRBV5-1 and TRBJ1-2; D not certain. The germline V gene encodes CDR1 SGHRS and CDR2 YFSETQ. The CDR3 extends over 13 amino acids. Trimming pared 2 bases from V and 4 bases from J, leaving 9 bases between.

CDR3 in DNA: TGTGCCAGTAGATGGAGCTCCTATAATTCACCCCTCCACTTT. It specifies CASRWSSYNSPLHF. The rearrangement uses TRBV19 and TRBJ1-6, with D hard to call. The germline V gene encodes CDR1 LNHDA and CDR2 SQIVND (reference sequence). Trimming removed 6 bases from V and 0 bases from J, with 6 bases in between. The CDR3 extends over 14 amino acids.

The sample holds many counts of this clonotype. This chain joins TRBV20-1 and TRBJ2-3; a weak D match, TRBD2 (6 bases). Per the germline V gene, CDR1 is DFQATT and CDR2 is SNEGSKA (reference sequence). The CDR3 has 13 amino acids. The germline V and J ends were trimmed by 6 bases and 4 bases, with 14 bases remaining between them. CDR3 in amino acids: CSAEILAPDTQYF. DNA of the CDR3: TGCAGTGCAGAAATACTAGCCCCAGATACGCAGTATTTT.

This clonotype was recorded many times. The CDR3 DNA sequence: TGCGCCAGCAGCTTGGCTAGCGGTTACAATGAGCAGTTCTTC. Translation: CASSLASGYNEQFF. V and J are TRBV5-1 and TRBJ2-1, with 7 bases matching TRBD2. Germline trimming cut 0 bases from V and 4 bases from J; bases unmatched to any gene: 1. CDR3 length: 14 amino acids. Germline V gene lookup returns CDR1 SGHRS and CDR2 YFSETQ.

The CDR3 spells CASSLEGQGGYGYTF. The DNA for the CDR3 is TGTGCCAGCAGTTTAGAGGGACAGGGAGGGTATGGCTACACCTTC. This chain connects TRBV12-3 or TRBV12-4 to TRBJ1-2, with 9 nucleotides matching TRBD1. The CDR3 covers 15 residues. The J segment lost 5 bases and the V segment lost 1 base, leaving 5 bases of the junction unmatched.